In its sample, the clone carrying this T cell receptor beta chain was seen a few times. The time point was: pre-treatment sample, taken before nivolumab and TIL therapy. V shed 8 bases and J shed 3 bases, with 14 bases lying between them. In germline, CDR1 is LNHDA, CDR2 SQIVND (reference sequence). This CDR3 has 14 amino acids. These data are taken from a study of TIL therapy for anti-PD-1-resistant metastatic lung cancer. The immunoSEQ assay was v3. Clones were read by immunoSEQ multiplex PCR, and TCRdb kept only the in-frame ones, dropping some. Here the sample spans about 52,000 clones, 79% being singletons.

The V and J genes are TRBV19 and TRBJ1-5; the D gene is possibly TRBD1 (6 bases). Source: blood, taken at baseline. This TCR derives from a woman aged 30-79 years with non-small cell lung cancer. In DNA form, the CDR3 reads TGTGCCAGTGGCCGACAGGTGGTCAATCAGCCCCAGCATTTT. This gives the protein CASGRQVVNQPQHF.